The 7 T cell receptor beta chains in this list originate from one sample, sequenced in a study of a mutant IDH1 vaccine in newly diagnosed glioma. Data came from immunoSEQ multiplex PCR; TCRdb stores just in-frame clones and leaves some out. The sample consists of under 60,000 clones, 76% of them appearing once. No antigen has been assigned to these receptors. Sample time point: week 35, safety follow-up. Doses of 300 ug of mutant IDH1 20-mer peptide were given with topical imiquimod. This material consisted of PBMCs, taken from a glioma patient whose treatment included an IDH1 peptide vaccine. All receptors come from a man aged 35-49 years with glioma.

The chain joins TRBV18 to TRBJ1-2; D is perhaps TRBD1 (6 bases). The CDR3 consists of 17 residues. Trimming removed 3 bases from V and 1 base from J, with 18 bases in between. CDR1 is KGHSH, CDR2 LQKENI, per germline. CDR3 nucleotide sequence: TGTGCCAGCTCACCTGGGATCGGGGGCATAAATAACTATGGCTACACCTTC. The encoded protein is CASSPGIGGINNYGYTF.

This chain joins TRBV19 and TRBJ2-5; D tentatively reads TRBD1 or TRBD2 (5 bases each). The germline gives CDR1 LNHDA, CDR2 SQIVND (reference sequence). Trimming took off 3 bases at V and 5 bases at J, with 16 bases between the two ends. The CDR3 has 15 amino acids. Here the CDR3 reads CASSMGETGSETQYF. For the CDR3, the DNA is TGTGCCAGTAGTATGGGGGAGACGGGCTCGGAGACCCAGTACTTC. The whole variable domain, remainder taken from reference TRBV19 and TRBJ2-5, is DGGITQSPKYLFRKEGQNVTLSCEQNLNHDAMYWYRQDPGQGLRLIYYSQIVNDFQKGDIAEGYSVSREKKESFPLTVTSAQKNPTAFYLCASSMGETGSETQYFGPGTRLLVL.

The genes are TRBV7-7 and TRBJ2-5; D is uncertain. There are 14 residues in the CDR3. The ends were cut back, 2 bases at V and 5 bases at J, with 12 bases in the middle. Germline CDR1 and CDR2: SSHAT and FNYEAQ (reference sequence). In DNA form, the CDR3 reads TGTGCCAGCAGCTTAACTGGGCGCCGGGAGACCCAGTACTTC. Encoded protein: CASSLTGRRETQYF.

This clone was counted only a few times. This sequence joins TRBV18 and TRBJ1-1, with TRBD1 identical over 7 bases. This CDR3 spans 13 amino acids. V dropped 6 bases and J dropped 6; count of bases not matched to a gene: 7. Per germline, CDR1 KGHSH and CDR2 LQKENI. The DNA of the CDR3 is TGTGCCAGCTCCCCGACAGGGCCGCCTGAAGCTTTCTTT. It translates to CASSPTGPPEAFF.

V usage is TRBV2 and J usage is TRBJ2-7, with TRBD2 identical over 9 bases. With V trimmed by 5 bases and J by 2 bases, 7 bases remained unmatched. The CDR3 covers 15 residues. The V gene's germline CDR1 is SNHLY and CDR2 FYNNEI. DNA for the CDR3: TGTGCCAGCAGTAAGAAGGTAGCGGGAGCCTACGAGCAGTACTTC. Its translation: CASSKKVAGAYEQYF.

V usage is TRBV10-2 and J usage is TRBJ2-5, with TRBD2 identical over 7 bases. CDR1 and CDR2 (germline): WSHSY, SAAADI. The J segment lost 4 bases and the V segment lost 8 bases, leaving 13 bases of the junction unmatched. This CDR3 has 15 residues. The CDR3 sequence is CASALGGSRGETQYF. DNA of the CDR3: TGCGCCAGCGCCCTCGGGGGGAGCCGCGGAGAGACCCAGTACTTC.

The CDR3 is CASSSGTSPDTQYF. The CDR3 nucleotides are TGTGCCAGCTCATCCGGGACAAGTCCAGATACGCAGTATTTT. The chain carries TRBV18 and TRBJ2-3; D might be TRBD1 (6 bases). The germline V gene encodes CDR1 KGHSH and CDR2 LQKENI. The CDR3 runs to 14 residues. Trimming took 5 bases from V and 4 from J, leaving 13 bases between them.